Reported below is one T cell receptor (beta chain). This record comes from a study of blood T cell repertoires in COVID-19. In the study overall: The study drew acute and convalescent COVID-19 samples from the United States, Italy and Spain.

TCRdb's table, derived via immunoSEQ multiplex PCR, lists solely in-frame clones and lacks some. The top ten clones hold about 6.5% of a sample with about 180,000 clones, around 77% of them seen once. The V gene's germline CDR1 is LGHNA and CDR2 YNFKEQ. V lost 4 bases and J lost 0; bases outside the gene matches: 8. The CDR3 contains 17 residues. The chain links TRBV4-2 to TRBJ2-3; 9 nucleotides align to TRBD2. Specimen: peripheral blood. The receptor comes from a man between 65 and 85 years old with active or convalescent COVID-19. CDR3 DNA: TGTGCCAGCAGCCCTAACGGACTAGCGCTTAGCACAGATACGCAGTATTTT. Translating gives CASSPNGLALSTDTQYF.